These T cell receptor delta chains were read from a single sample in a study of Vδ1+ human thymocytes. TCRdb processed the multiplex PCR reads again with the CATT caller. The repertoire holds under 85,000 delta-chain clones, more than 30% seen once, with around 0.3% in the top ten. Source material: Vdelta1+ gamma-delta thymocytes from the thymus. The receptors were sampled from a boy less than two years old who had congenital heart surgery. The CDR3 runs from the conserved cysteine through the conserved F or W. Each record gives: D gene, clone size, J gene, V gene, CDR3 protein, CDR3 DNA. The D gene is left open where the match is weak. Only part of the rows carry a size: once, few, many, or a class if the clone is expanded.

>TRDD3|.|TRDJ1|TRDV1
CALGHNTGGYVTDKLIF
TGTGCTCTTGGGCACAACACTGGTGGATACGTTACCGATAAACTCATCTTT
>TRDD2|.|TRDJ1|TRDV1
CALGEPSYSVTTDKLIF
TGTGCTCTTGGGGAACCTTCCTACTCCGTAACGACCGATAAACTCATCTTT
>.|.|TRDJ1|TRDV1
CALGELSRNSTGGVYTDKLIF
TGTGCTCTTGGGGAACTTAGCCGAAATAGTACTGGGGGAGTGTACACCGATAAACTCATCTTT
>TRDD3|few|TRDJ1|TRDV1
CALGELLPSYWGTHTDKLIF
TGTGCTCTTGGGGAACTACTACCGTCCTACTGGGGGACCCACACCGATAAACTCATCTTT
>.|few|TRDJ1|TRDV1
CALGEPSSRSNKLIF
TGTGCTCTTGGGGAACCTTCTTCCCGAAGTAATAAACTCATCTTT
>TRDD3|.|TRDJ1|TRDV1
CALGARWVLLKLGARYTDKLIF
TGTGCTCTTGGGGCTAGGTGGGTCCTATTAAAGCTGGGGGCGAGGTACACCGATAAACTCATCTTT
>TRDD3|.|TRDJ1|TRDV1
CALGTPSYLADWGILTDKLIF
TGTGCTCTTGGGACCCCTTCCTACTTGGCTGACTGGGGGATACTCACCGATAAACTCATCTTT
>TRDD2|.|TRDJ1|TRDV1
CALGEPFLLLGGNTDKLIF
TGTGCTCTTGGGGAACCCTTCCTACTTCTGGGAGGCAACACCGATAAACTCATCTTT
>TRDD3|few|TRDJ1|TRDV1
CALGERSYGFPLLGDGTDKLIF
TGTGCTCTTGGGGAACGCTCCTACGGTTTTCCTCTACTGGGGGATGGCACCGATAAACTCATCTTT
>TRDD3|.|TRDJ1|TRDV1
CALGEPIYWGIRKGTDKLIF
TGTGCTCTTGGGGAACCCATTTATTGGGGGATACGCAAGGGTACCGATAAACTCATCTTT
>TRDD3|.|TRDJ1|TRDV1
CALGENTVLRDGDTRRPDKLIF
TGTGCTCTTGGGGAAAATACCGTCCTACGTGACGGGGATACAAGGCGACCCGATAAACTCATCTTT
>TRDD3|few|TRDJ1|TRDV1
CALGIEPLGSWGTRTDKLIF
TGTGCTCTTGGGATAGAACCCCTAGGGTCCTGGGGGACCCGGACCGATAAACTCATCTTT
>TRDD3|.|TRDJ1|TRDV1
CALGDPSTGDHTDKLIF
TGTGCTCTTGGGGATCCCTCCACTGGGGACCACACCGATAAACTCATCTTT
>TRDD3|few|TRDJ1|TRDV1
CALGEGRPTNWGIQMSSGKLIF
TGTGCTCTTGGGGAAGGCCGTCCTACAAACTGGGGGATCCAGATGTCCTCGGGTAAACTCATCTTT
>TRDD3|.|TRDJ1|TRDV1
CALGAPTLLGDNTDKLIF
TGTGCTCTTGGGGCCCCCACACTACTGGGGGACAACACCGATAAACTCATCTTT
>TRDD3|.|TRDJ1|TRDV1
CALSRGGGMYTDKPIF
TGTGCTCTAAGCCGGGGTGGGGGAATGTACACCGATAAACCCATCTTT
>.|.|TRDJ1|TRDV1
CALGELPYVREEYTDKLIF
TGTGCTCTTGGGGAACTACCCTACGTGCGGGAGGAGTACACCGATAAACTCATCTTT
>.|.|TRDJ1|TRDV1
CALGDWTFLPTIWGEYTDKLIF
TGTGCTCTTGGGGACTGGACTTTCCTGCCTACCATATGGGGGGAGTACACCGATAAACTCATCTTT
>.|.|TRDJ1|TRDV1
CALGELYDNTDKLIF
TGTGCTCTTGGGGAACTCTACGATAACACCGATAAACTCATCTTT
>.|.|TRDJ1|TRDV1
CALGKPLPDKLIF
TGTGCTCTTGGGAAACCCCTTCCCGATAAACTCATCTTT
>.|.|TRDJ1|TRDV1
CALGETAFLLSGGRHADKLIF
TGTGCTCTTGGGGAGACGGCCTTCCTACTATCTGGGGGAAGGCACGCCGATAAACTCATCTTT
>TRDD3|few|TRDJ1|TRDV2
CACDSHWGIRGIYTDKLIF
TGTGCCTGTGACTCCCACTGGGGGATACGGGGAATCTACACCGATAAACTCATCTTT
>TRDD3|few|TRDJ1|TRDV1
CALGEPPATTGVTGGDKLIF
TGTGCTCTTGGGGAACCACCGGCCACTACTGGGGTGACGGGTGGCGATAAACTCATCTTT
>TRDD3|few|TRDJ1|TRDV1
CALGTFRVLGDTDKLIF
TGTGCTCTTGGGACATTCCGGGTACTGGGGGATACCGATAAACTCATCTTT
>TRDD3|few|TRDJ1|TRDV1
CALGEPPYYHNWGINKLIF
TGTGCTCTTGGGGAACCTCCCTACTACCACAACTGGGGGATTAATAAACTCATCTTT
>TRDD2|once|TRDJ1|TRDV1
CALGRPSYLLADKLIF
TGTGCTCTTGGGCGGCCTTCCTATTTGCTCGCCGATAAACTCATCTTT
>TRDD3|.|TRDJ1|TRDV2
CACDSPVLGDTVWCDKLIF
TGTGCCTGTGACTCCCCTGTACTGGGGGATACTGTGTGGTGCGATAAACTCATCTTT
>TRDD3|few|TRDJ1|TRDV1
CALGELSHWGIYTDKLIF
TGTGCCCTTGGGGAACTCTCCCACTGGGGGATCTACACCGATAAACTCATCTTT
>.|few|TRDJ1|TRDV1
CALGERPQTYTDKLIF
TGTGCTCTTGGGGAACGCCCCCAGACGTACACCGATAAACTCATCTTT
>TRDD3|.|TRDJ1|TRDV1
CALGEGVWIRLTDKLIF
TGTGCTCTTGGGGAGGGTGTGTGGATACGGCTGACCGATAAACTCATCTTT
>.|.|TRDJ1|TRDV2
CACDTAGGRYTDKLIF
TGTGCCTGTGACACCGCCGGGGGCCGGTACACCGATAAACTCATCTTT
>.|few|TRDJ1|TRDV1
CALGMRRGKLIF
TGTGCTCTTGGGATGCGGCGGGGGAAACTCATCTTT
>.|few|TRDJ1|TRDV1
CALGGPWGSSISKLIF
TGTGCTCTTGGGGGACCCTGGGGATCCTCGATATCAAAACTCATCTTT
>TRDD3|.|TRDJ1|TRDV1
CALGGPKLLGGILPDTDKLIF
TGTGCTCTTGGGGGACCGAAGCTCCTGGGGGGGATACTCCCTGACACCGATAAACTCATCTTT
>TRDD3|few|TRDJ1|TRDV1
CALGERPPSGGFYTDKLIF
TGTGCTCTTGGGGAACGTCCCCCCTCTGGGGGATTTTACACCGATAAACTCATCTTT
>TRDD3|.|TRDJ1|TRDV1
CALGDPRPPSGGWYTDKLIF
TGTGCTCTTGGGGATCCGAGACCACCTTCTGGGGGATGGTACACCGATAAACTCATCTTT
>.|.|TRDJ1|TRDV1
CALGELFLRRGIPGYTDKLIF
TGTGCTCTTGGGGAACTCTTCCTACGACGGGGGATACCGGGGTACACCGATAAACTCATCTTT
>TRDD3|few|TRDJ2|TRDV1
CALGDPKGVLGDTRDPLTAQLFF
TGTGCTCTTGGGGACCCCAAGGGGGTACTGGGGGATACGAGAGACCCTTTGACAGCACAACTCTTCTTT
>TRDD3|.|TRDJ1|TRDV1
CALGHPPRALTGGCTDKLIF
TGTGCTCTTGGGCACCCCCCGCGTGCCTTAACTGGGGGATGCACCGATAAACTCATCTTT
>TRDD3|.|TRDJ1|TRDV2
CAILSLNLGVLPDYTYKLIF
TGTGCCATCCTCAGCCTCAACCTGGGGGTGTTACCAGATTACACCTATAAACTCATCTTT